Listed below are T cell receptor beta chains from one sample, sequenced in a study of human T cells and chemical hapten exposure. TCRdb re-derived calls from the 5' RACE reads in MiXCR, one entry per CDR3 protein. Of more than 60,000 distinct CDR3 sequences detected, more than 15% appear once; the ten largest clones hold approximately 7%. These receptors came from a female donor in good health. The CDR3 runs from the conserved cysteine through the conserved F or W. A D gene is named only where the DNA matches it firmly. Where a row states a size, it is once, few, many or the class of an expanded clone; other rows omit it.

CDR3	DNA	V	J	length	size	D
CASSPDGQPNTEAFF	TGCGCCAGCAGCCCGGACGGACAGCCGAACACTGAAGCTTTCTTT	TRBV5-1	TRBJ1-1	15	many	.
CASRERLAVSTDTQYF	TGTGCCAGCAGGGAGAGACTAGCGGTTTCCACAGATACGCAGTATTTT	TRBV7-2	TRBJ2-3	16	few	TRBD2
CASSRGRQGTTFAQFF	TGTGCCAGCAGCCGGGGTCGACAGGGGACGACGTTTGCGCAGTTCTTC	TRBV3-1	TRBJ2-1	16	.	TRBD1
CASTLSSRDTQYF	TGTGCCAGCACTCTGAGTAGTAGAGATACGCAGTATTTT	TRBV6-5	TRBJ2-3	13	.	.
CASSGQSALFEQYF	TGCGCCAGCAGCGGGCAAAGTGCCCTTTTCGAGCAGTACTTC	TRBV5-1	TRBJ2-7	14	.	.
CASSLVSSSSEQYF	TGTGCCAGCAGTTTAGTGTCTAGCAGTAGCGAGCAGTACTTC	TRBV12-3/TRBV12-4	TRBJ2-7	14	.	.
CASVVQGDNSPLHF	TGTGCCAGCGTTGTACAGGGGGATAATTCACCCCTCCACTTT	TRBV2	TRBJ1-6	14	few	TRBD1
CASSPQGAANEKLFF	TGCGCCAGCAGTCCCCAGGGGGCTGCTAATGAAAAACTGTTTTTT	TRBV5-1	TRBJ1-4	15	.	TRBD1
CSARDQTGDSYNEQFF	TGCAGTGCTAGAGACCAGACAGGGGACTCCTACAATGAGCAGTTCTTC	TRBV20-1	TRBJ2-1	16	few	TRBD1
CASSESGGMWDTQYF	TGTGCCAGCAGTGAATCGGGAGGGATGTGGGATACGCAGTATTTT	TRBV25-1	TRBJ2-3	15	few	TRBD2
CASSPPGTGVNQPQHF	TGTGCCAGCAGCCCCCCCGGGACAGGGGTGAATCAGCCCCAGCATTTT	TRBV6-2/TRBV6-3	TRBJ1-5	16	.	TRBD1
CASSQEERGANVLTF	TGTGCCAGCAGCCAAGAAGAGCGCGGGGCCAACGTCCTGACTTTC	TRBV3-1	TRBJ2-6	15	.	.
CASSQGATGANVLTF	TGTGCCAGCAGTCAGGGGGCGACTGGGGCCAACGTCCTGACTTTC	TRBV6-5	TRBJ2-6	15	few	TRBD1
CASSLGLAGSYEQYF	TGCGCCAGCAGCTTGGGGCTAGCGGGCAGCTACGAGCAGTACTTC	TRBV5-1	TRBJ2-7	15	few	TRBD2
CASSPGTSGFTGELFF	TGTGCCAGCAGTCCAGGGACTAGCGGCTTCACCGGGGAGCTGTTTTTT	TRBV12-3/TRBV12-4	TRBJ2-2	16	few	TRBD2
CASTGRTTDTQYF	TGTGCCAGCACGGGACGGACCACAGATACGCAGTATTTT	TRBV7-8	TRBJ2-3	13	many	.
CASSPTGGDQPQHF	TGTGCCAGCAGTCCTACAGGGGGCGACCAGCCCCAGCATTTT	TRBV12-3/TRBV12-4	TRBJ1-5	14	few	TRBD1
CASSSGVRSRSNQPQHF	TGTGCCAGCAGTTCCGGGGTGAGGAGCAGGAGCAATCAGCCCCAGCATTTT	TRBV6-2/TRBV6-3	TRBJ1-5	17	.	.
CASSLATGANVLTF	TGCGCCAGCAGCTTGGCTACTGGGGCCAACGTCCTGACTTTC	TRBV5-1	TRBJ2-6	14	many	.
CASSPPGQGAIQPQHF	TGTGCCAGCTCACCGCCGGGACAGGGGGCAATTCAGCCCCAGCATTTT	TRBV18	TRBJ1-5	16	.	TRBD1
CASSELGIAGAYGETQYF	TGTGCCAGCAGTGAATTAGGGATAGCGGGAGCGTATGGGGAGACCCAGTACTTC	TRBV6-1	TRBJ2-5	18	.	TRBD2
CASSPRGRNYGYTF	TGTGCCAGCAGTCCTCGGGGGAGGAACTATGGCTACACCTTC	TRBV6-5	TRBJ1-2	14	.	.
CAGRPGQEAFF	TGTGCCGGGAGACCGGGCCAAGAAGCTTTCTTT	TRBV2	TRBJ1-1	11	.	.
CASLPGQGAFGYTF	TGTGCCAGCCTACCGGGACAGGGGGCGTTTGGCTACACCTTC	TRBV28	TRBJ1-2	14	few	TRBD1
CASTITGTGELFF	TGTGCCAGCACCATTACAGGGACCGGGGAGCTGTTTTTT	TRBV6-5	TRBJ2-2	13	many	.
CANSPAGALPTQYF	TGTGCCAACTCTCCAGCGGGAGCCCTCCCTACGCAGTATTTT	TRBV28	TRBJ2-3	14	.	TRBD2
CASSRGSPRADTQYF	TGTGCCAGCAGTCGCGGGTCCCCCCGGGCAGATACGCAGTATTTT	TRBV28	TRBJ2-3	15	few	.
CASARQQNTEAFF	TGTGCCTCCGCTAGACAACAGAACACTGAAGCTTTCTTT	TRBV6-6	TRBJ1-1	13	.	.
CSARNDRMNTEAFF	TGCAGTGCTCGGAACGACAGGATGAACACTGAAGCTTTCTTT	TRBV20-1	TRBJ1-1	14	.	.
CASSLGGPEDLYNEQFF	TGTGCCAGCAGCTTGGGTGGGCCAGAGGACCTTTACAATGAGCAGTTCTTC	TRBV5-6	TRBJ2-1	17	.	.
CSVVRDRVTDTQYF	TGCAGCGTGGTCCGGGACAGGGTCACAGATACGCAGTATTTT	TRBV29-1	TRBJ2-3	14	.	TRBD1
CASSLGPAVSGNTIYF	TGTGCCAGCAGCTTAGGCCCCGCGGTCTCTGGAAACACCATATATTTT	TRBV7-2	TRBJ1-3	16	few	.
CASRLEPAGPNTEAFF	TGTGCCAGCAGACTGGAGCCGGCAGGACCGAACACTGAAGCTTTCTTT	TRBV4-2	TRBJ1-1	16	few	.
CSVGNTGELFF	TGCAGCGTGGGGAACACCGGGGAGCTGTTTTTT	TRBV29-1	TRBJ2-2	11	.	.
CSARDPASGDSYEQYF	TGCAGTGCTAGAGATCCAGCTAGCGGAGACTCCTACGAGCAGTACTTC	TRBV20-1	TRBJ2-7	16	medium-sized	TRBD2
CSAGSGRVNNEQFF	TGCAGCGCCGGTAGCGGGAGGGTCAACAATGAGCAGTTCTTC	TRBV29-1	TRBJ2-1	14	many	TRBD2
CASSYSGGATDTQYF	TGTGCCAGCAGTTACAGCGGGGGGGCCACAGATACGCAGTATTTT	TRBV6-2/TRBV6-3	TRBJ2-3	15	many	TRBD2
CASSYSGPSYEQYF	TGTGCCAGCAGTTACTCGGGACCTTCCTACGAGCAGTACTTC	TRBV28	TRBJ2-7	14	few	.
CASSLAAARNYGYTF	TGTGCCAGCAGCTTGGCGGCAGCCCGGAACTATGGCTACACCTTC	TRBV5-6	TRBJ1-2	15	.	.
CAISEMVLAKNIQYF	TGTGCCATCAGTGAGATGGTACTAGCCAAAAACATTCAGTACTTC	TRBV10-3	TRBJ2-4	15	.	.
CASSRTSVGANVLTF	TGTGCCAGCAGCCGGACTAGCGTTGGGGCCAACGTCCTGACTTTC	TRBV28	TRBJ2-6	15	.	TRBD2
CASSSPEDSSPTEAFF	TGTGCCAGCAGCTCCCCGGAGGACAGCTCACCCACTGAAGCTTTCTTT	TRBV7-9	TRBJ1-1	16	few	.
CASKYRSNQPQHF	TGTGCCAGCAAGTACAGGAGCAATCAGCCCCAGCATTTT	TRBV6-2/TRBV6-3	TRBJ1-5	13	.	.
CASSLALSASTDTQYF	TGCGCCAGCAGCTTGGCCCTCAGTGCTAGCACAGATACGCAGTATTTT	TRBV5-1	TRBJ2-3	16	.	.
CASSLIGLAGPQETQYF	TGCGCCAGCAGCTTGATTGGACTAGCGGGCCCTCAAGAGACCCAGTACTTC	TRBV5-1	TRBJ2-5	17	.	TRBD2
CASSYYLETDTQYF	TGTGCCAGCAGTTACTATCTAGAAACAGATACGCAGTATTTT	TRBV6-6	TRBJ2-3	14	.	.
CASSYSWTVMNTEAFF	TGTGCCAGCAGTTACTCATGGACCGTAATGAACACTGAAGCTTTCTTT	TRBV6-5	TRBJ1-1	16	few	.
CSAMRRTANTGELFF	TGCAGTGCTATGCGGAGAACCGCGAACACCGGGGAGCTGTTTTTT	TRBV20-1	TRBJ2-2	15	.	.
CASSWAGFNYGYTF	TGTGCCAGCAGTTGGGCTGGGTTTAACTATGGCTACACCTTC	TRBV6-5	TRBJ1-2	14	few	.
CASSPRPARANYGYTF	TGTGCCAGCAGTCCCCGGCCAGCGAGAGCTAACTATGGCTACACCTTC	TRBV6-1	TRBJ1-2	16	few	.
CASRRGNEQFF	TGTGCCAGCAGACGGGGGAATGAGCAGTTCTTC	TRBV6-2/TRBV6-3	TRBJ2-1	11	.	.
CASRGQGSYGYTF	TGTGCCAGCAGGGGACAGGGGTCCTATGGCTACACCTTC	TRBV28	TRBJ1-2	13	.	TRBD1
CASSLSRGVFNEQFF	TGTGCCAGCAGCTTAAGCCGCGGGGTCTTCAATGAGCAGTTCTTC	TRBV7-9	TRBJ2-1	15	.	.
CSARDPGQGPLRLFF	TGCAGTGCTAGAGATCCGGGACAGGGGCCCTTAAGACTGTTTTTT	TRBV20-1	TRBJ1-4	15	.	TRBD1
CASSFDGDTGELFF	TGTGCCAGCAGTTTCGATGGGGACACCGGGGAGCTGTTTTTT	TRBV12-3/TRBV12-4	TRBJ2-2	14	many	.
CASNLDRGVWAFF	TGTGCCAGCAACTTAGACAGGGGAGTTTGGGCTTTCTTT	TRBV2	TRBJ1-1	13	.	TRBD1
CASSLFPGGETQYF	TGTGCCAGCAGTTTATTTCCAGGGGGAGAGACCCAGTACTTC	TRBV28	TRBJ2-5	14	.	TRBD1
CASSLDREANYGYTF	TGTGCCAGCAGCTTAGACAGGGAAGCTAACTATGGCTACACCTTC	TRBV7-9	TRBJ1-2	15	.	.
CAWRRGVLGYTF	TGTGCCTGGAGGAGAGGGGTGCTCGGCTACACCTTC	TRBV30	TRBJ1-2	12	.	.
CASSYPTTGTGYGYTF	TGTGCCAGCAGTTACCCTACGACCGGGACAGGCTATGGCTACACCTTC	TRBV6-6	TRBJ1-2	16	few	TRBD1